This TCR beta chain was documented in a study of blood T cells in healthy people across ages. Study-wide results and limits: Both higher diversity and more naive CD4+ cells marked long-lived donors when set against aged donors. Researchers report that TCR beta diversity correlated strongly with naive T cell percentage. TCR beta diversity per million T cells fell roughly linearly with age.

Regarding this clonotype: The target antigen is unknown.

A sample-barcoded 5' primer and a J-beta primer mix were used in a second PCR of roughly 6 to 11 cycles. MiXCR, run by TCRdb on the 5' RACE reads, gives a single entry per CDR3 protein. The sample contains hundreds of thousands of distinct CDR3 sequences, roughly 60% of which appear only once. The sequenced sample was blood. The clonotype originates from a young man in good health.

Written as DNA, the CDR3 is TGTGCCAGCAGCTTGTCGCCAGGATTTCGCTACGAGCAGTACTTC. It codes for CASSLSPGFRYEQYF. The rearrangement joins TRBV5-5 to TRBJ2-7; D gene uncertain. The CDR3 has 15 amino acids. Germline V gene lookup returns CDR1 SGHKS and CDR2 YYEKEE (reference sequence). V lost 1 base to trimming and J lost 3 bases, with 14 bases between them.